One sample yielded the 28 T cell receptor beta chains listed below, sequenced in a study of metastatic and nonmetastatic thyroid tumors. TCRdb re-called the PCR reads with MiXCR. The sample has tens of thousands of clones; 20% to 25% are singletons. Until they underwent thyroid surgery, no patient had received any treatment. The sample comprised blood. These receptors came from a female donor with papillary thyroid cancer or a benign thyroid nodule (not recorded which). Some clones in this sample may be carry-over from other donors' samples.

This clone was recorded many times. This chain joins TRBV30 and TRBJ1-5; D ambiguous. Germline V gene sequence: CDR1 GTSNPN, CDR2 SVGIG (reference sequence). CDR3 length equals 15 residues. Trimming pared 0 bases from V and 4 bases from J, leaving 13 bases between. CDR3 amino acids: CAWSVYSDWNQPQHF. The CDR3 coding sequence is TGTGCCTGGAGTGTCTACAGTGACTGGAATCAGCCCCAGCATTTT.

The sample holds many counts of this clone. This chain connects TRBV7-2 to TRBJ2-7, with D perhaps TRBD2 (6 bases). CDR3 size: 14 residues. Trimming removed 5 bases at V and 6 bases at J, with 17 bases between. CDR1 SGHTA and CDR2 FQGNSA come from the germline V gene. DNA of the CDR3: TGTGCCAGCAGCCTCCCGGACTTGGGGGGCGAGCAGTACTTC. Protein: CASSLPDLGGEQYF.

The table lists this clone with many counts. V and J are TRBV7-2 and TRBJ2-3; D remains ambiguous. V lost 4 bases, J lost 0 bases, and 20 bases lay in between. The CDR3 extends over 18 amino acids. Germline V gene sequence: CDR1 SGHTA, CDR2 FQGNSA. The DNA for the CDR3 is TGTGCCAGCAGCTCGCGTCATACAGAATACCATAGCACAGATACGCAGTATTTT. It codes for CASSSRHTEYHSTDTQYF.

On this clone itself: A much larger clone lies one base from this, so it may be a read error. Other DNA sequences in the same sample also yield this CDR3. The V call is TRBV2, the J call TRBJ1-5; no definite D call. The CDR3 sequence is 12 residues long. Germline-derived CDR1 and CDR2 are SNHLY and FYNNEI. Here the CDR3 DNA reads TGTGCCAGCAAACTGGTCAATCAGCCCCAGCACTTT. Its protein is CASKLVNQPQHF.

This clone was counted at least ten times. This chain connects TRBV7-3 to TRBJ1-1; maybe TRBD1 (6 bases). V lost 6 bases, J lost 2 bases, and 10 bases lay in between. CDR3 length: 13 amino acids. Germline values: CDR1 SGHTA, CDR2 FQGTGA. The CDR3 region is CASSSTGNTEAFF. The CDR3 DNA follows: TGTGCCAGCAGTTCGACAGGTAACACTGAAGCTTTCTTT.

This clone was counted at least ten times. The rearrangement links TRBV5-1 to TRBJ2-2, with 8 bases that match TRBD1. Germline CDR1 reads SGHRS; CDR2 reads YFSETQ. Germline trimming cut 4 bases from V and 5 bases from J; bases unmatched to any gene: 19. The CDR3 loop spans 19 amino acids. The DNA for the CDR3 is TGCGCCAGCAGCCTTTACGATATCCCCCAGGGGGCTCTGACCGGGGAGCTGTTTTTT. Its translation: CASSLYDIPQGALTGELFF.

This clone has a count of ten or more. The gene calls are TRBV20-1 and TRBJ1-5, with D unclear. Germline-derived CDR1 and CDR2 are DFQATT and SNEGSKA (reference sequence). V was trimmed by 1 base and J by 2 bases, leaving 9 bases between them. The CDR3 is 14 amino acids. The CDR3 nucleotides are TGCAGTGCTAGAGTGGGAGGGCGCAATCAGCCCCAGCATTTT. Translating it yields CSARVGGRNQPQHF.

This clone was observed at least ten times. The chain has TRBV19 and TRBJ1-2; tentative D call: TRBD1 (6 bases). Trimming removed 2 bases at V and 0 bases at J, with 10 bases between. This CDR3 is 15 amino acids long. Germline assignment: CDR1 LNHDA and CDR2 SQIVND (reference sequence). This chain's CDR3 is CASSIIGTPNYGYTF. CDR3 bases: TGTGCCAGTAGTATAATCGGGACACCTAACTATGGCTACACCTTC.

This clone appeared a few times. A much larger clone differs from this one at a single base, so this may be a read error. The chain recombines TRBV15 with TRBJ2-7; D gene ambiguous. V was pared by 2 bases and J by 9 bases, with 8 bases between. The CDR3 spans 11 residues. Germline lookup yields CDR1 LNHNV and CDR2 YYDKDF (reference sequence). CDR3 in DNA: TGTGCCACCAGCAGACTCTGGGGGCAGTACTTC. Translation: CATSRLWGQYF.

This clone was picked up many times. This chain uses TRBV4-2 with TRBJ2-7, with D unresolved. Germline CDR1 and CDR2: LGHNA and YNFKEQ. The CDR3 consists of 14 residues. Trimming shortened V by 0 bases and J by 0 bases, and 6 bases separated the two germline ends. CDR3 sequence (DNA): TGTGCCAGCAGCCAAGACGGGCGCTCCTACGAGCAGTACTTC. It specifies CASSQDGRSYEQYF.

This clone came up once. Being one base from a much bigger clone, this may be a read error. The chain uses TRBV20-1 and TRBJ2-7; 10 positions match TRBD2. Germline values: CDR1 DFQATT, CDR2 SNEGSKA (reference sequence). CDR3 length equals 15 residues. With 8 bases clipped from V and 6 bases from J, the junction kept 16 bases outside the gene matches. CDR3 region: CSTTGLARWGSEQYF. The CDR3 DNA reads TGCAGTACTACGGGACTAGCGAGGTGGGGTTCCGAGCAGTACTTC.

This clone was seen ten or more times. This chain connects TRBV30 to TRBJ1-6; D uncertain. Per the germline V gene, CDR1 is GTSNPN and CDR2 is SVGIG (reference sequence). Trimming removed 3 bases from V and 0 bases from J, with 15 bases in between. This CDR3 has 17 amino acids. Here the CDR3 DNA reads TGTGCCTGGAGACGGCCCGGCGGTAGCTCCTATAATTCACCCCTCCACTTT. Protein sequence: CAWRRPGGSSYNSPLHF.

The CDR3 bases are TGTGCCAGTGGACAGGGAGAAGAGGGCTACACCTTC. This encodes CASGQGEEGYTF. The chain recombines TRBV11-3 with TRBJ1-2, with TRBD1 matching over 8 bases. The J segment lost 8 bases and the V segment lost 9 bases, leaving 8 bases of the junction unmatched. The CDR3 totals 12 residues. The germline gives CDR1 SGHNT, CDR2 YENEEA.

This clone was seen repeatedly, ten times or more. The J gene is TRBJ2-7, the V gene TRBV7-6; tentatively, D is TRBD2 (6 bases). Germline V gene sequence: CDR1 SGHVS, CDR2 FNYEAQ. CDR3 size: 13 residues. With 5 bases removed from V and 4 bases from J, the gap between germline ends came to 12 bases. The CDR3 DNA reads as TGTGCCAGCAGCCCGGGACTTCTTTACGAGCAGTACTTC. It specifies CASSPGLLYEQYF.

Many counts were recorded for this clone. The V call is TRBV29-1, the J call TRBJ2-1, with D unclear. This CDR3 has 12 residues. The germline CDR1 and CDR2 sequences are SQVTM and ANQGSEA. V shed 6 bases and J shed 1 base, with 7 bases lying between them. The chain's CDR3 is CSVRFSYNEQFF. DNA for the CDR3: TGCAGCGTGAGATTTTCCTACAATGAGCAGTTCTTC.

This clone was observed once. This CDR3 reads CSAISGNQPQHF. The CDR3 DNA follows: TGCAGTGCTATCAGTGGCAATCAGCCCCAGCATTTT. This chain connects TRBV20-1 to TRBJ1-5; D not certain. V shed 4 bases and J shed 2 bases, with 6 bases lying between them. Germline V gene sequence: CDR1 DFQATT, CDR2 SNEGSKA (reference sequence). CDR3 size: 12 residues.

In this sample, this clone turned up many times. This chain links TRBV19 with TRBJ2-1; no reliable D call. The ends were cut back, 9 bases at V and 9 bases at J, with 9 bases in the middle. Germline-derived CDR1 and CDR2 are LNHDA and SQIVND (reference sequence). This CDR3 spans 10 amino acids. The CDR3 sequence is CASGQAEQFF. The CDR3 nucleotides are TGTGCCAGCGGTCAGGCTGAGCAGTTCTTC.

The rearrangement uses TRBV9 and TRBJ2-7; tentative D call: TRBD1 (6 bases). This CDR3 comprises 15 residues. V lost 4 bases to trimming and J lost 0 bases, with 14 bases between them. CDR1 and CDR2 from the germline V gene are SGDLS and YYNGEE. The CDR3 coding sequence is TGTGCCAGCAGCCAGGGGATAGCGATCTCCTACGAGCAGTACTTC. This encodes CASSQGIAISYEQYF.

In its sample, this clone was seen a few times. A read error may be the cause here, since a much bigger clone is one base away. This chain links TRBV19 with TRBJ2-5; TRBD2 matches 8 bases. The CDR3 runs to 15 residues. Germline lookup yields CDR1 LNHDA and CDR2 SQIVND (reference sequence). CDR3: CASSIETGGPETRYF. CDR3 DNA: TGTGCCAGTAGTATAGAGACGGGAGGGCCAGAGACCCGGTACTTC.

This clone was detected many times. The chain links TRBV5-6 to TRBJ2-7; D is unresolved. V was shortened by 2 bases and J by 3 bases, with 9 bases between the two germline ends. CDR1 is SGHDT and CDR2 is YYEEEE in the germline V gene. The CDR3 extends over 13 amino acids. Here the CDR3 reads CASSLFTIYEQYF. In DNA form, the CDR3 reads TGTGCCAGCAGCTTATTTACTATCTACGAGCAGTACTTC.

This clone is medium-sized (0.01 to 0.1%). V is TRBV27 and J is TRBJ2-7, with 13 bases fitting TRBD2. The CDR3 runs 17 residues. Germline V CDR1 and CDR2: MNHEY, SMNVEV (reference sequence). The V segment lost 4 bases and the J segment 3 bases; nucleotides outside the gene matches: 9. CDR3 nucleotide sequence: TGTGCCAGCAGTTCCCGGACTAGCGGGAGTTCAATCTACGAGCAGTACTTC. Its translation: CASSSRTSGSSIYEQYF.

This clone ranks as medium-sized. The chain recombines TRBV20-1 with TRBJ2-7, with 7 bases fitting TRBD2. Losses at the gene ends were 2 bases for V and 1 base for J; bases not matched to a gene: 11. Germline CDR1 DFQATT, CDR2 SNEGSKA (reference sequence). CDR3 length equals 16 residues. The CDR3 is CSARSLDSGDSYEQYF. CDR3 DNA: TGCAGTGCTAGATCCCTCGACAGCGGGGATTCCTACGAGCAGTACTTC.

Many counts were recorded for this clone. The rearrangement uses TRBV11-2 and TRBJ1-3; D unclear. Germline V gene lookup returns CDR1 SGHAT and CDR2 FQNNGV. The CDR3 consists of 15 residues. Trimming removed 5 bases from V and 0 bases from J, with 11 bases in between. CDR3 sequence reads: CASSQKRHSGNTIYF. The CDR3, as DNA: TGTGCCAGCAGCCAGAAGAGGCACTCTGGAAACACCATATATTTT.

V usage is TRBV12-3 or TRBV12-4 and J usage is TRBJ2-5; 8 positions match TRBD2. V lost 6 bases, J lost 4 bases, and 7 bases stayed unmatched. The CDR3 contains 14 residues. CDR3 amino acids: CASRLERETETQYF. For the CDR3, the DNA is TGTGCCAGCAGGCTGGAGCGGGAGACAGAGACCCAGTACTTC.

This clone showed up many times. V gene TRBV27 combines with J gene TRBJ2-7; D perhaps matches TRBD2 (6 bases). The length of the CDR3 is 15 residues. Trimming removed 0 bases at V and 1 base at J, with 10 bases between. Germline V gene lookup returns CDR1 MNHEY and CDR2 SMNVEV (reference sequence). CDR3 residues: CASSLSLAWSYEQYF. The CDR3 region has the DNA TGTGCCAGCAGTTTATCCCTAGCGTGGTCCTACGAGCAGTACTTC.

This clone occurred many times. A read error may be the cause here, since a much bigger clone is one base away. This rearrangement joins TRBV11-1 to TRBJ2-7; D gene unclear. Germline CDR1 and CDR2: SGHAT and FQDESV (reference sequence). V lost 7 bases and J 3 bases, leaving 13 bases between the germline ends. The CDR3 is made up of 13 amino acids. CDR3 nucleotide sequence: TGTGCCAGCATCCCCGTGGAGTTCTACGAGCAGTACTTC. Translating gives CASIPVEFYEQYF.

With respect to this clone: With a much larger clone just one base away, this may be a read error. This chain joins TRBV5-1 and TRBJ2-3; D might be TRBD1 (6 bases). CDR1 and CDR2 from the germline V gene are SGHRS and YFSETQ. The CDR3 has 16 residues. Trimming cost V 4 bases and J 1 base, with 16 bases left between them. The CDR3, as DNA: TGCGCCAGCAGCACGAACCCGGGACATGGCACAGATACGCAGTATTTT. Translating gives CASSTNPGHGTDTQYF.

This clone was found many times. This chain uses TRBV28 with TRBJ2-5; D gene uncertain. This CDR3 comprises 16 residues. The germline V gene has CDR1 MDHEN and CDR2 SYDVKM. With 1 base removed from V and 1 base from J, the gap between germline ends came to 13 bases. CDR3 protein: CASSLSRATSQETQYF. The CDR3 nucleotides are TGTGCCAGCAGTTTATCTAGGGCGACGTCCCAAGAGACCCAGTACTTC.